These 24 T cell receptor beta chains were sequenced from one sample in a study of cytomegalovirus exposure and HLA in healthy donors. The data were produced by immunoSEQ multiplex PCR, yet TCRdb's version contains in-frame clones alone and is incomplete. The top ten clones hold over 0.95% of a sample with about 56,000 clones, over 85% of them seen once. The sequenced sample consisted of PBMCs. These TCRs come from a man aged 18 to 30 in good health and CMV-seronegative.

The J gene is TRBJ2-3, the V gene TRBV5-6; 9 bases fit TRBD2. The junction had 2 bases not matched to a gene; V was cut back by 5 bases and J by 4 bases. This CDR3 comprises 13 residues. Germline lookup yields CDR1 SGHDT and CDR2 YYEEEE. This chain's CDR3 is CASSRGRADTQYF. The CDR3 DNA sequence: TGTGCCAGCAGTCGCGGGAGGGCAGATACGCAGTATTTT. Full variable domain (remainder filled in from reference TRBV5-6 and TRBJ2-3): DAGVTQSPTHLIKTRGQQVTLRCSPKSGHDTVSWYQQALGQGPQFIFQYYEEEERQRGNFPDRFSGHQFPNYSSELNVNALLLGDSALYLCASSRGRADTQYFGPGTRLTVL.

The V gene is TRBV9, the J gene TRBJ2-3; possibly TRBD1 for D (6 bases). V was trimmed by 1 base and J by 2 bases, leaving 11 bases between them. Germline V CDR1 and CDR2: SGDLS, YYNGEE. The CDR3 is 15 residues long. Here the CDR3 DNA reads TGTGCCAGCAGCGTAACCAGGGGCATCACAGATACGCAGTATTTT. Translation: CASSVTRGITDTQYF.

The V and J genes are TRBV19 and TRBJ1-4; D might be TRBD1 (5 bases). Looked up from germline, CDR1 is LNHDA and CDR2 is SQIVND (reference sequence). The CDR3 totals 14 residues. V was clipped by 5 bases and J by 3 bases, with 10 bases between them. The CDR3 protein is CASSETAPNEKLFF. In nucleotides, the CDR3 is TGTGCCAGTAGTGAGACAGCCCCTAATGAAAAACTGTTTTTT.

The V and J genes are TRBV5-6 and TRBJ2-1, with 8 bases identical to TRBD2. V lost 3 bases and J lost 1; bases outside the gene matches: 6. This CDR3 is built from 16 residues. Per the germline V gene, CDR1 is SGHDT and CDR2 is YYEEEE. The CDR3 DNA reads as TGTGCCAGCAGCTCAGCGGGAGAGTGGTCCTACAATGAGCAGTTCTTC. This gives the protein CASSSAGEWSYNEQFF.

This sequence joins TRBV5-1 and TRBJ1-4, with TRBD1 identical over 7 bases. In germline, CDR1 is SGHRS, CDR2 YFSETQ. The trim removed 4 bases at V and 3 bases at J, leaving 9 bases unmatched. CDR3 length equals 16 residues. CDR3 in amino acids: CASSLQGGRANEKLFF. The CDR3 DNA follows: TGCGCCAGCAGCCTCCAGGGGGGAAGGGCTAATGAAAAACTGTTTTTT.

V usage is TRBV14 and J usage is TRBJ2-2; D gene ambiguous. Trimming stripped 5 bases from V and 10 bases from J, with 17 bases between. The length of the CDR3 is 14 residues. Germline V gene sequence: CDR1 SGHDN, CDR2 FVKESK. As DNA, the CDR3 is TGTGCCAGCAGCTTAATAGATTTACCCGAGGAGCTGTTTTTT. Protein: CASSLIDLPEELFF.

This chain uses TRBV6-5 with TRBJ1-5; D remains ambiguous. The CDR3 is made up of 14 amino acids. V lost 4 bases to trimming and J lost 2 bases, with 9 bases between them. Germline V gene sequence: CDR1 MNHEY, CDR2 SVGAGI. DNA for the CDR3: TGTGCCAGCAGTTCCAGGATTGGCAATCAGCCCCAGCATTTT. As protein: CASSSRIGNQPQHF.

In the case of this clone: Sequence at one end of the junction differs from germline and may be a read error. The chain carries TRBV6-1 and TRBJ2-1, with 9 bases fitting TRBD2. Germline-derived CDR1 and CDR2 are MNHNS and SASEGT. This CDR3 comprises 16 residues. Here the CDR3 reads CASSEAQGLAYNEQFF. CDR3 bases: TGTGCCAGCAGTGAAGCGCAGGGACTAGCTTACAACGAGCAGTTCTTC.

The V and J genes are TRBV28 and TRBJ2-7, with a possible D match to TRBD1 (5 bases). Trimming removed 5 bases from V and 8 bases from J, with 13 bases in between. This CDR3 has 12 amino acids. Germline values: CDR1 MDHEN, CDR2 SYDVKM. CDR3 residues: CASSPTVAKQYF. Written as DNA, the CDR3 is TGTGCCAGCAGTCCGACAGTCGCTAAGCAGTACTTC.

The chain joins TRBV5-4 to TRBJ2-7, with 11 bases aligning to TRBD2. The junction had 11 bases not matched to a gene; V was cut back by 4 bases and J by 5 bases. The CDR3 contains 16 residues. Germline V gene data show CDR1 as SGHNT and CDR2 as YYREEE (reference sequence). The DNA for the CDR3 is TGTGCCAGCAGCCATAGTAGCGGGAGGGCCAAGAACGAGCAGTACTTC. It encodes CASSHSSGRAKNEQYF.

The chain has TRBV28 and TRBJ2-7, with D perhaps matching TRBD1 (6 bases). Trimming took 4 bases from V and 4 from J, leaving 17 bases between them. Germline V gene lookup returns CDR1 MDHEN and CDR2 SYDVKM. The CDR3 is made up of 15 amino acids. CDR3 nucleotides: TGTGCCAGCAGTTCCCCTGACAGGACGGGTTACGAGCAGTACTTC. Amino acids: CASSSPDRTGYEQYF. Full variable domain (remainder filled in from reference TRBV28 and TRBJ2-7): DVKVTQSSRYLVKRTGEKVFLECVQDMDHENMFWYRQDPGLGLRLIYFSYDVKMKEKGDIPEGYSVSREKKERFSLILESASTNQTSMYLCASSSPDRTGYEQYFGPGTRLTVT.

V is TRBV9 and J is TRBJ2-5, with D unresolved. Germline V gene lookup returns CDR1 SGDLS and CDR2 YYNGEE. This CDR3 has 14 amino acids. Deletions cut 0 bases from V and 6 bases from J, with 12 bases between. The CDR3, as DNA: TGTGCCAGCAGCGTAGGCTCGCTAGAAAAGACCCAGTACTTC. Its translation: CASSVGSLEKTQYF.

V and J are TRBV4-1 and TRBJ2-1, with 7 positions matching TRBD1. V was clipped by 4 bases and J by 7 bases; unmatched bases: 7. Germline V lookup: CDR1 MGHRA, CDR2 YSYEKL. CDR3 length: 14 residues. CDR3 sequence: CASSPGGEGNEQFF. The CDR3 DNA follows: TGCGCCAGCAGCCCAGGGGGTGAGGGGAATGAGCAGTTCTTC.

The chain employs TRBV7-9 and TRBJ1-2; D gene ambiguous. This CDR3 comprises 14 residues. Germline assignment: CDR1 SEHNR and CDR2 FQNEAQ (reference sequence). The V end lost 5 bases, the J end lost 4 bases, and 14 bases lay between the germline ends. The CDR3 loop is CASSRTEDFYGYTF. In nucleotides, the CDR3 is TGTGCCAGCAGCAGAACCGAGGATTTCTATGGCTACACCTTC.

This clone was picked up one time. The chain has TRBV19 and TRBJ2-7, with a tentative D call TRBD1 (5 bases). Germline CDR1 LNHDA, CDR2 SQIVND (reference sequence). This CDR3 has 15 amino acids. Trimming cost V 1 base and J 4 bases, with 14 bases left between them. CDR3 sequence: CASSIGSGRAYEQYF. DNA of the CDR3: TGTGCCAGTAGTATAGGATCCGGCAGGGCATACGAGCAGTACTTC.

This chain connects TRBV29-1 to TRBJ2-1; possible D gene TRBD2, 6 bases. Germline CDR1 SQVTM, CDR2 ANQGSEA. There are 13 residues in the CDR3. V was cut by 1 base and J by 6 bases, with 10 bases left in between. CDR3 region: CSVEAPGVNEQFF. The CDR3 region has the DNA TGCAGCGTTGAAGCGCCGGGAGTCAATGAGCAGTTCTTC.

The J gene is TRBJ2-5, the V gene TRBV25-1, with TRBD1 identical over 8 bases. The germline V gene encodes CDR1 MGHDK and CDR2 SYGVNS. Losses at the gene ends were 3 bases for V and 4 bases for J; bases not matched to a gene: 4. The CDR3 is 14 amino acids. CDR3 protein: CASSDVTGGETQYF. The CDR3 coding sequence is TGTGCCAGCAGTGATGTCACAGGGGGAGAGACCCAGTACTTC.

The rearrangement links TRBV29-1 to TRBJ2-3; 12 bases are shared with TRBD2. Trimming removed 1 base from V and 1 base from J; junction bases left unmatched: 0. Looked up from germline, CDR1 is SQVTM and CDR2 is ANQGSEA. This CDR3 has 15 residues. The CDR3 region is CSVEGLAGGTDTQYF. The CDR3 region has the DNA TGCAGCGTTGAAGGACTAGCGGGAGGCACAGATACGCAGTATTTT.

The V call is TRBV11-3, the J call TRBJ2-2, with TRBD1 matching over 7 bases. J gave up 3 bases and V 5 bases, and 9 bases lay outside the gene matches. The CDR3 consists of 16 residues. Germline CDR1 reads SGHNT; CDR2 reads YENEEA. CDR3: CASSPPGTEDTGELFF. DNA for the CDR3: TGTGCCAGCAGCCCACCCGGGACAGAGGACACCGGGGAGCTGTTTTTT.

The chain uses TRBV7-2 and TRBJ2-3, with TRBD2 identical over 14 bases. CDR1 is SGHTA, CDR2 FQGNSA, per germline. There are 17 residues in the CDR3. Trimming took 1 base from V and 2 from J; bases not matched to a gene: 2. In DNA, the CDR3 is TGTGCCAGCAGCTTAGAGGGACTAGCGGGGGCCACAGATACGCAGTATTTT. This translates into CASSLEGLAGATDTQYF.

This clone was recorded once. V usage is TRBV15 and J usage is TRBJ2-3; D unresolved. The CDR3 is 12 residues long. Trimming removed 7 bases at V and 3 bases at J, with 8 bases between. The germline V gene encodes CDR1 LNHNV and CDR2 YYDKDF (reference sequence). The CDR3 protein is CATTSMTDTQYF. Here the CDR3 DNA reads TGTGCCACCACCAGCATGACAGATACGCAGTATTTT.

The rearrangement joins TRBV4-2 to TRBJ2-3, with 8 bases matching TRBD2. This CDR3 has 16 amino acids. V shed 6 bases, J shed 0 bases, and the junction held 8 bases outside the gene matches. Germline CDR1 and CDR2: LGHNA and YNFKEQ. CDR3 bases: TGTGCCAGCAGGGGGGCGGGAGGACCCAGCACAGATACGCAGTATTTT. Protein product: CASRGAGGPSTDTQYF.

This chain links TRBV19 with TRBJ2-7; D is possibly TRBD2 (6 bases). Per germline, CDR1 LNHDA and CDR2 SQIVND (reference sequence). The CDR3 length is 16 residues. The V end lost 3 bases, the J end lost 5 bases, and 20 bases lay between the germline ends. CDR3 coding DNA: TGTGCCAGTAGTATTCGGGCGGGATTTTCTTTCCACGAGCAGTACTTC. This gives the protein CASSIRAGFSFHEQYF.

The chain uses TRBV27 and TRBJ2-1, with 10 positions matching TRBD2. CDR3 length: 15 amino acids. The V segment lost 2 bases and the J segment 8 bases; nucleotides outside the gene matches: 6. The germline gives CDR1 MNHEY, CDR2 SMNVEV (reference sequence). As DNA, the CDR3 is TGTGCCAGCAGTTTAATGGTAGCGGGAGGTCATGAGCAGTTCTTC. Protein product: CASSLMVAGGHEQFF.